This T cell receptor beta chain was sequenced during a study of blood T cell repertoires in COVID-19. For the study at large: The origin of the acute and convalescent COVID-19 samples was the United States, Italy and Spain.

Using immunoSEQ multiplex PCR, the repertoire was profiled, and TCRdb retains in-frame clones only, with some absent. The sample shows 150,000 to 250,000 clones, 75% to 90% of them seen only once. There are 17 residues in the CDR3. J was trimmed by 0 bases and V by 7 bases; bases with no gene match: 13. Germline values: CDR1 MNHEY, CDR2 SMNVEV (reference sequence). Recruits, aged about 18 to 95 years, lived in 24 US areas. Cohort placement rested on clinical history that participants reported themselves. This rearrangement joins TRBV27 to TRBJ2-3; 7 nucleotides match TRBD2. Sequenced sample: PBMCs or T cells enriched from blood (not recorded which). The source of this sequence is a woman aged 25 to 45 who had recovered from COVID-19. DNA of the CDR3: TGTGCCAGCACCCCTCGAGTCAGCGGGGCTAGCACAGATACGCAGTATTTT. This translates into CASTPRVSGASTDTQYF.